One TCR beta chain is described in this entry. Its antigen is unidentified. The data originate from a study of cytomegalovirus exposure and HLA in healthy donors. Study details: Samples from HLA-typed donors yielded about 80 million unique TCRs in an early data release.

General observations from the study: Donors belonging to an Asian-associated ancestry cluster reportedly showed fewer N-insertions in productive TCRs than the roughly 680-donor mean, according to what a later analysis found. Being productive about 90% or about 30% of the time was typical of most TCR beta V segments in an earlier analysis. Follow-up analysis later connected one missense variant in DCLRE1C with trimming of TCR beta V- and J-genes.

The CDR3 is made up of 16 amino acids. CDR1 and CDR2 (germline): SGHTA, FQGNSA. The junction had 12 bases not matched to a gene; V was cut back by 5 bases and J by 8 bases. Researchers ran the PCR with 60 Vbeta and 13 Jbeta primers. Clones were read by immunoSEQ multiplex PCR, and TCRdb kept only the in-frame ones, dropping some. The sample holds more than 85,000 clones, approximately 80% seen once. J is TRBJ2-2 and V is TRBV7-2; 9 nucleotides align to TRBD2. The material sequenced was PBMCs. The clonotype originates from a female donor in good health and CMV-seropositive. CDR3 amino acids: CASSLAASGKTGELFF. Here the CDR3 DNA reads TGTGCCAGCAGCCTGGCGGCTAGCGGGAAGACGGGGGAGCTGTTTTTT.